This TCR beta chain was identified in a study of post-analysis software for immune sequencing data. Study-level background: Relapsing-remitting, secondary progressive and progressive-relapsing courses of multiple sclerosis were included. Findings of the study overall: Higher frequency in patients than in controls was seen for about five TRBV segments, with TRBV5-6, TRBV5-1 and TRBV20-1 among them.

V lost 5 bases and J 8 bases, leaving 16 bases between the germline ends. Germline assignment: CDR1 DFQATT and CDR2 SNEGSKA (reference sequence). The CDR3 consists of 14 residues. Every TCR beta cDNA library bore unique molecular identifiers. Each CDR3 protein gets one entry after TCRdb re-called the PCR reads with MiXCR. The table records some 260,000 distinct CDR3 sequences, 36% of them present only once. This clonotype was recorded at least ten times. Its specificity is unknown. Material: blood. The sequence was collected from a girl between 10 and 17 years old with multiple sclerosis. The chain combines TRBV20-1 with TRBJ1-6; possible D gene TRBD1, 5 bases. The CDR3 loop is CSAPQGFDYSPLHF. The CDR3 DNA sequence: TGCAGTGCTCCCCAGGGCTTCGACTATTCACCCCTCCACTTT.